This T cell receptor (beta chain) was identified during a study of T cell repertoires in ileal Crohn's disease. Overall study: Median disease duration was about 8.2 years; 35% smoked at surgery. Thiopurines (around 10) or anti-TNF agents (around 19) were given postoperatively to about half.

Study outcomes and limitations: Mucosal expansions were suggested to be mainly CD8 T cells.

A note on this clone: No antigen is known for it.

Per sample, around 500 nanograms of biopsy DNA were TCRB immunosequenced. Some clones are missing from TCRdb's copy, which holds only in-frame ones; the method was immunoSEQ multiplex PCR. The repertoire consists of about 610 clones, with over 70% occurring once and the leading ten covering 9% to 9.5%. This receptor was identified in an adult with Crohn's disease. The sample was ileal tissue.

The CDR3 reads CASALWDGTQETQYF. CDR3 DNA sequence: TGTGCCAGCGCCCTGTGGGATGGGACTCAAGAGACCCAGTACTTC. V usage is TRBV27 and J usage is TRBJ2-5, with a weak D call TRBD2 (6 bases). Per the germline V gene, CDR1 is MNHEY and CDR2 is SMNVEV (reference sequence). This CDR3 region has 15 residues. The V gene lost 8 bases and the J gene lost 2 bases, with 18 bases spanning the gap.